This entry lists 7 T cell receptor beta chains sequenced from one sample in a study of T-cell memory formation after mild COVID-19. TCRdb fed the 5' RACE reads into MiXCR, producing one record per CDR3 protein. Of over 10,000 distinct CDR3 sequences in the sample, about 12% were seen once. The specimen sequenced was PBMCs or a T cell subset sorted from them (not recorded which). The source is an adult woman who had mild COVID-19 (a few samples of this study predate the infection). Cell type and time point are not known.

This clonotype was recorded many times. This chain connects TRBV7-2 to TRBJ2-2, with a weak D call TRBD1 (6 bases). Trimming took 6 bases from V and 0 from J, leaving 14 bases between them. This CDR3 is 16 amino acids long. Germline assignment: CDR1 SGHTA and CDR2 FQGNSA. Here the CDR3 DNA reads TGTGCCAGCAGTTTTTCTGGGGGCGCGAACACCGGGGAGCTGTTTTTT. It specifies CASSFSGGANTGELFF.

This clonotype came up many times. The V and J genes are TRBV3-1 and TRBJ1-1, with unresolved D. This CDR3 comprises 12 residues. Germline V lookup: CDR1 LGHDT, CDR2 YNNKEL (reference sequence). The germline V and J ends were trimmed by 4 bases and 3 bases, with 6 bases remaining between them. Written as DNA, the CDR3 is TGTGCCAGCAGCCGGTCCCACACTGAAGCTTTCTTT. It yields the protein CASSRSHTEAFF.

This clonotype was observed at least ten times. The CDR3 coding sequence is TGTGCCACCAGTGATCCACGGGAGGGCCCAGAGACCCAGTACTTC. Protein: CATSDPREGPETQYF. The chain is built from TRBV24-1 and TRBJ2-5; 8 nucleotides match TRBD2. CDR3 length: 15 residues. Trimming removed 3 bases from V and 4 bases from J; junction bases left unmatched: 6. From germline, CDR1 is KGHDR and CDR2 SFDVKD.

This clonotype came up many times. The chain uses TRBV5-1 and TRBJ1-2, with TRBD1 identical over 10 bases. The trim removed 3 bases at V and 8 bases at J, leaving 7 bases unmatched. The CDR3 sequence is 14 residues long. Germline assignment: CDR1 SGHRS and CDR2 YFSETQ. The CDR3 DNA follows: TGCGCCAGCAGCTCGGACAGGGGGTCGGGAGGCTACACCTTC. The encoded protein is CASSSDRGSGGYTF.

This clonotype was detected ten times or more. The chain carries TRBV5-1 and TRBJ2-3; D is uncertain. Looked up from germline, CDR1 is SGHRS and CDR2 is YFSETQ. This CDR3 is built from 15 residues. Trimming took 3 bases from V and 1 from J, leaving 12 bases between them. The DNA for the CDR3 is TGCGCCAGCAGCTCCTCTGGGGATGGCACAGATACGCAGTATTTT. The encoded protein is CASSSSGDGTDTQYF.

This clonotype was picked up many times. The chain joins TRBV7-3 to TRBJ2-1, with 7 bases aligning to TRBD1. This CDR3 is 15 amino acids long. V lost 0 bases to trimming and J lost 6 bases; unmatched junction nucleotides: 5. Germline loops: CDR1 SGHTA, CDR2 FQGTGA. The CDR3 DNA follows: TGTGCCAGCAGCTTAACAGGGGGCGCGTTCAATGAGCAGTTCTTC. Its translation: CASSLTGGAFNEQFF.

In this sample, this clonotype turned up many times. The chain has TRBV5-4 and TRBJ1-1; 10 bases are a match to TRBD1. From germline, CDR1 is SGHNT and CDR2 YYREEE (reference sequence). V shed 1 base and J 6 bases; nucleotides not matched to a gene: 6. The CDR3 runs 15 residues. The CDR3 region is CASSLLGTGDAEAFF. The CDR3 bases are TGTGCCAGCAGCTTGTTGGGGACAGGGGACGCTGAAGCTTTCTTT.